This T cell receptor beta chain was recovered during a study of Ad26.COV2.S vaccination and SARS-CoV-2 variants. Study results and caveats: Non-spike TCR breadth was similar in vaccine and placebo recipients. Estimates derived from TCR breadth and depth analyses may have underestimated total T cell responses. Vaccine recipients had higher spike-specific TCR breadth than placebo recipients.

The table came from immunoSEQ multiplex PCR; TCRdb's copy has only in-frame clones and leaves some out. The repertoire holds around 100,000 clones, roughly 80% seen once, with roughly a sixth in the top ten. A word on this clone: What it recognizes is unknown.

The sequence came from a human donor who had recovered from COVID-19. Sequencing used peripheral blood, obtained after recovery from COVID-19.

The chain's CDR3 is CASRTASGVSYNEQFF. In nucleotides, the CDR3 is TGTGCCAGCAGAACGGCCTCGGGGGTCTCCTACAATGAGCAGTTCTTC. The chain joins TRBV28 to TRBJ2-1; D is perhaps TRBD2 (6 bases). Germline CDR1 and CDR2: MDHEN and SYDVKM. The CDR3 sequence is 16 residues long. The ends were cut back, 6 bases at V and 0 bases at J, with 15 bases in the middle.